The rows below give T cell receptor beta chains drawn from one sample of a study of human T cells and chemical hapten exposure. One entry per CDR3 protein, called by TCRdb with MiXCR from the RACE reads. The sample shows under 100,000 distinct CDR3 sequences, approximately 10% of them seen only once. Sequenced here: whole blood, sampled in connection with sensitization to the hapten diphenylcyclopropenone (DPC). The receptors were gathered from a woman aged 45-59 years with alopecia areata. Some clones in this sample may be carry-over from other donors' samples. Each CDR3 is given with its conserved first and last residue. Each record gives: V gene, J gene, clone size, CDR3 protein. The size of a clone is reported for some rows only, either as once, few or many, or as a class for expanded clones.

TRBV27	TRBJ2-7	few	CASSLFGTGIYEQYF
TRBV11-2	TRBJ2-7	NA	CASSLGGTGVSYEQYF
TRBV3-1	TRBJ2-1	NA	CASSLAGAFPGEQFF
TRBV19	TRBJ1-5	many	CASSFGVWIPPQHF
TRBV12-3/TRBV12-4	TRBJ2-7	NA	CGSSPRGGGYEQYF
TRBV7-2	TRBJ2-7	many	CASSQRTDLSGRGYEQYF
TRBV5-6	TRBJ2-7	NA	CASSLVGGTYEQYF
TRBV25-1	TRBJ1-2	few	CASSRIFNYGYTF
TRBV28	TRBJ2-4	many	CASTGQGFQNIQYF
TRBV30	TRBJ2-7	many	CAWSEYDQRYEQYF
TRBV6-5	TRBJ1-1	few	CASSGVGTEAFF
TRBV11-2	TRBJ2-3	NA	CASSLGLLYPDTQYF
TRBV25-1	TRBJ2-1	few	CASSGGYNEQFF
TRBV12-3/TRBV12-4	TRBJ2-1	many	CASSLGTSGRTLYNEQFF
TRBV18	TRBJ1-3	many	CASSPDGSGNTIYF
TRBV30	TRBJ1-5	NA	CAWNRNNQPQHF
TRBV20-1	TRBJ2-5	many	CSLDRQETQYF
TRBV24-1	TRBJ2-2	many	CASGRSSTGELFF
TRBV5-5	TRBJ2-1	many	CASSLDRVEQFF
TRBV7-3	TRBJ2-2	many	CASGTFTGELFF
TRBV6-5	TRBJ2-7	few	CASSRRGPYEQYF
TRBV18	TRBJ2-6	many	CASSPGPTSSGANVLTF
TRBV29-1	TRBJ2-2	many	CSVKTNTGELFF
TRBV11-2	TRBJ2-1	many	CASSPGTVNNEQFF
TRBV5-4	TRBJ1-1	few	CASSPGGPRAEAFF
TRBV7-9	TRBJ2-5	many	CASSRWAGISGQETQYF
TRBV3-2	TRBJ2-7	NA	CASSLTSALSYEQYF
TRBV4-1	TRBJ2-1	NA	CASSQENRGVGEQFF
TRBV7-9	TRBJ2-7	few	CASSLALAGGVYEQYF